This T cell receptor (beta chain) was recovered during a study of T cell responses to AZD1222 COVID-19 vaccine. Study-wide results and caveats: Clonal diversity was possibly underestimated; the donors were predominantly white British and more often female. Nearly half of the spike-specific TCRs reportedly recognize variant regions that carry no mutations. Spike-specific TCR depth and breadth grew after two AZD1222 doses.

The CDR3 loop spans 16 amino acids. Trimming took 1 base from V and 4 from J; bases not matched to a gene: 5. In germline, CDR1 is KGHDR, CDR2 SFDVKD. As concerns this clone: As yet, its antigen is unknown.

Only in-frame clones appear in the TCRdb table, and some are missing; sequencing was by immunoSEQ multiplex PCR. The data show 83,000 or so clones, approximately 87% seen once. Sample: peripheral blood, taken on day 0 of MenACWY control vaccination. This sequence joins TRBV24-1 and TRBJ2-1, with 8 bases aligning to TRBD2. This receptor was obtained from an adult in good health. CDR3 coding DNA: TGTGCCACCAGTGATTTCGACGGGAGGGCTTACAATGAGCAGTTCTTC. Protein sequence: CATSDFDGRAYNEQFF.